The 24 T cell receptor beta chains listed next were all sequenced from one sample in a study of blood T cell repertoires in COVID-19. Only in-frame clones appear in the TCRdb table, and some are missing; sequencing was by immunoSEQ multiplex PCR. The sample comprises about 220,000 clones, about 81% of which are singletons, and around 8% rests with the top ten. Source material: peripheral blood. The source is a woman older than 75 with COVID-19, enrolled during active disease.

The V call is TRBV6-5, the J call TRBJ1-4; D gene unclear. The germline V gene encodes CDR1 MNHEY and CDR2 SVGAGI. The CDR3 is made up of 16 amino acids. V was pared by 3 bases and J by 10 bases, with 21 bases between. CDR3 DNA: TGTGCCAGCAGTTATTCCCTTACCGGGATTGGCGGAAAACTGTTTTTT. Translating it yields CASSYSLTGIGGKLFF.

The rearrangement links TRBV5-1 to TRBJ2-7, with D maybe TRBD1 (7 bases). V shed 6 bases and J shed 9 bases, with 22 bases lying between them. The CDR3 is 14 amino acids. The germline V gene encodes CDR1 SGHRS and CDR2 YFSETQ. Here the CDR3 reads CASTPLEGARGQYF. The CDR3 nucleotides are TGCGCCAGCACCCCCCTGGAGGGGGCGAGAGGGCAGTACTTC.

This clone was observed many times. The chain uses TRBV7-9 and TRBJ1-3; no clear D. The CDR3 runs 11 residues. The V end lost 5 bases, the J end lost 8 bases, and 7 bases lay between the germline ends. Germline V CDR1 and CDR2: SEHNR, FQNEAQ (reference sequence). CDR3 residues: CASSPGDTIYF. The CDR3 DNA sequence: TGTGCCAGCAGCCCCGGTGACACCATATATTTT.

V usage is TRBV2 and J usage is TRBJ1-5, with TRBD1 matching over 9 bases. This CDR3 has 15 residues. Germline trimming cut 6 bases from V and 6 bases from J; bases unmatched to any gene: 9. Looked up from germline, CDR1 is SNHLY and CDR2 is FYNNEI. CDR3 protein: CASRDRDRATQPQHF. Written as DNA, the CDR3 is TGTGCCAGCAGAGACCGGGACAGGGCCACTCAGCCCCAGCATTTT.

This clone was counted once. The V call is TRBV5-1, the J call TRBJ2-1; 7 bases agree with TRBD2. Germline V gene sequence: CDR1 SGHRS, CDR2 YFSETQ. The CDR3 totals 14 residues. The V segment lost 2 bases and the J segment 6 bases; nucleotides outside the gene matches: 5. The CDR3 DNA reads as TGCGCCAGCAGCTTCGGGCCTAGCGGCAATGAGCAGTTCTTC. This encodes CASSFGPSGNEQFF.

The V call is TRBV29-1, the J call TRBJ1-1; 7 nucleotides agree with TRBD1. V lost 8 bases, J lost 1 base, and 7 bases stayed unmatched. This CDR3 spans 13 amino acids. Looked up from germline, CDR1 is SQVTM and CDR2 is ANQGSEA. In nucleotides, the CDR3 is TGCAGCTCGGGACAGTCTACGAACACTGAAGCTTTCTTT. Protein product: CSSGQSTNTEAFF.

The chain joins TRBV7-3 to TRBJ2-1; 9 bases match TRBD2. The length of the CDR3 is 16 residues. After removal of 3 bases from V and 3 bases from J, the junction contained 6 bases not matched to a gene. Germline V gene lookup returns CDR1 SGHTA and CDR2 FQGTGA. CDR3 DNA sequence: TGTGCCAGCAGCTTCGTAGCGGGAGTGGGCTACAATGAGCAGTTCTTC. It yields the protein CASSFVAGVGYNEQFF. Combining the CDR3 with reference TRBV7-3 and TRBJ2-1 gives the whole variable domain GAGVSQTPSNKVTEKGKYVELRCDPISGHTALYWYRQSLGQGPEFLIYFQGTGAADDSGLPNDRFFAVRPEGSVSTLKIQRTERGDSAVYLCASSFVAGVGYNEQFFGPGTRLTVL.

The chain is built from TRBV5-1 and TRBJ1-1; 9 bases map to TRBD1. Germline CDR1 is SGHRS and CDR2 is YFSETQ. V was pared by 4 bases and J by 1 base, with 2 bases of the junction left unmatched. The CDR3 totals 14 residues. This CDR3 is CASSTQGANTEAFF. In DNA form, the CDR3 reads TGCGCCAGCAGCACACAGGGGGCGAACACTGAAGCTTTCTTT.

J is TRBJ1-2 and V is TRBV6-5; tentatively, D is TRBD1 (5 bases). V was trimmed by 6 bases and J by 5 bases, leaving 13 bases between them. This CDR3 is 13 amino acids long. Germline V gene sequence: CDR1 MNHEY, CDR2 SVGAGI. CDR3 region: CASSTGFWYGYTF. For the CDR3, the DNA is TGTGCCAGCAGCACAGGTTTCTGGTATGGCTACACCTTC.

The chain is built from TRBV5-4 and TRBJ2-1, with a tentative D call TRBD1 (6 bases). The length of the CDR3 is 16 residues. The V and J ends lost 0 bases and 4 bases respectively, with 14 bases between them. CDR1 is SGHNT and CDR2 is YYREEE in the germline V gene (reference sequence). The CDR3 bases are TGTGCCAGCAGCTTGGACGACAGGTGGCTGTACAATGAGCAGTTCTTC. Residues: CASSLDDRWLYNEQFF.

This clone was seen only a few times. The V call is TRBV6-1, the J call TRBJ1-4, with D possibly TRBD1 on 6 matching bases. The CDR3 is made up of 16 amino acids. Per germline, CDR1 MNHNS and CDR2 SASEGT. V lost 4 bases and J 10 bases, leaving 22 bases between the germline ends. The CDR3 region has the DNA TGTGCCAGCAGTGGGTCCGCCGGGACAAAAGTGAGAAAACTGTTTTTT. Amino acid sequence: CASSGSAGTKVRKLFF.

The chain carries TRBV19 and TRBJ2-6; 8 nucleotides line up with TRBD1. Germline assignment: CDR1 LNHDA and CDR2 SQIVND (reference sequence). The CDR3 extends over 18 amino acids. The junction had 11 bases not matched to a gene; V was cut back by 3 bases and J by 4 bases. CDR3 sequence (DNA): TGTGCCAGTAGTATTACCCTAAGGACAGGGAGAGGGGCCAACGTCCTGACTTTC. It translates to CASSITLRTGRGANVLTF.

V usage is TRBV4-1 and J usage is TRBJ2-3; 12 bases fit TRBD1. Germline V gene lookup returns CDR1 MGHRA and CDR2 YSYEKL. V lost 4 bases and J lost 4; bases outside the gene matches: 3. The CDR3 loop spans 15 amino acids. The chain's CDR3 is CASSRGDRGPDTQYF. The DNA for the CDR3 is TGCGCCAGCAGCCGAGGGGACAGGGGGCCAGATACGCAGTATTTT.

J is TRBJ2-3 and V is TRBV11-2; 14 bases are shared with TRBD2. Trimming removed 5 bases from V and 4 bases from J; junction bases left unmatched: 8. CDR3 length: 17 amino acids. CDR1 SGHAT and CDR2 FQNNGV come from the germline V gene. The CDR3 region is CASSAGTSGGRADTQYF. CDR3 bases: TGTGCCAGCAGCGCCGGGACTAGCGGGGGTCGGGCAGATACGCAGTATTTT.

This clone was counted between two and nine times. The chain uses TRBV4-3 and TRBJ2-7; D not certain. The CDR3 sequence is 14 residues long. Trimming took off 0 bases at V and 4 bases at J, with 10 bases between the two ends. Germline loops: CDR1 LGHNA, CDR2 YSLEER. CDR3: CASSQERVRYEQYF. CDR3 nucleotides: TGCGCCAGCAGCCAAGAGCGAGTTCGGTACGAGCAGTACTTC.

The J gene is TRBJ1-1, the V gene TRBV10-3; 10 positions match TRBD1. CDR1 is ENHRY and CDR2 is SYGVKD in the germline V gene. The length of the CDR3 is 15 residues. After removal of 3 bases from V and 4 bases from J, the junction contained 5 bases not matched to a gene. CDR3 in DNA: TGTGCCATCAGTGAAACGGGACAGGGGATCACTGAAGCTTTCTTT. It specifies CAISETGQGITEAFF.

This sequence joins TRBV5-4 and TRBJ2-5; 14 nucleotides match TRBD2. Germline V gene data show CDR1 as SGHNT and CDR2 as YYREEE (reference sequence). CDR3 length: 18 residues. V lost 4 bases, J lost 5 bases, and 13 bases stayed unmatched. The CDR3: CASSLIPGLAGADETQYF. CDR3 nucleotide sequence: TGTGCCAGCAGCCTCATTCCGGGACTAGCGGGAGCTGATGAGACCCAGTACTTC.

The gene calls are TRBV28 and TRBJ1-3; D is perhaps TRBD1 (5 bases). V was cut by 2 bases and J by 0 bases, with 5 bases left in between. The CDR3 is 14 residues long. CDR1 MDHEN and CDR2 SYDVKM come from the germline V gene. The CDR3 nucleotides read TGTGCCAGCAGTTTAAGGGGCTCTGGAAACACCATATATTTT. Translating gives CASSLRGSGNTIYF.

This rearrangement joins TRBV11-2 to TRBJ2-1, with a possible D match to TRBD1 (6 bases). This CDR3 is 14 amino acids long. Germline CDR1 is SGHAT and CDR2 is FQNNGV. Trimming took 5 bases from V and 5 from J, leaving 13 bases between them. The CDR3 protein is CASSPIRGHNEQFF. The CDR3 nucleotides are TGTGCCAGCAGCCCCATCAGGGGACACAATGAGCAGTTCTTC.

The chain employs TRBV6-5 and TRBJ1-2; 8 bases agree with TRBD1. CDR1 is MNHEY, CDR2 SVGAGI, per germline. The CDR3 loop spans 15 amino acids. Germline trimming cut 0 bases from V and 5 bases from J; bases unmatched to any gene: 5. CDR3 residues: CASSYSGTGSYGYTF. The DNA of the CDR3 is TGTGCCAGCAGTTACTCGGGGACAGGCAGTTATGGCTACACCTTC.

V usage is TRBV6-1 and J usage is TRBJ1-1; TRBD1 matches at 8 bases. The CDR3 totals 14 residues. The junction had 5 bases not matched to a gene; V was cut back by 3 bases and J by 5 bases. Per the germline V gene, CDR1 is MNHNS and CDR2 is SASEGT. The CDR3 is CASSDGQGWTEAFF. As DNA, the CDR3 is TGTGCCAGCAGTGACGGACAGGGATGGACTGAAGCTTTCTTT.

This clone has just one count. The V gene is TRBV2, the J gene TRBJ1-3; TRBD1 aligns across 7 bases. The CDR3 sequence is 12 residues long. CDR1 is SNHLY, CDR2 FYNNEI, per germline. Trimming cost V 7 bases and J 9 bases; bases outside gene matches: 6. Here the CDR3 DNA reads TGTGCCAGCAATGGAAGGGGGCCCACCATATATTTT. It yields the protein CASNGRGPTIYF.

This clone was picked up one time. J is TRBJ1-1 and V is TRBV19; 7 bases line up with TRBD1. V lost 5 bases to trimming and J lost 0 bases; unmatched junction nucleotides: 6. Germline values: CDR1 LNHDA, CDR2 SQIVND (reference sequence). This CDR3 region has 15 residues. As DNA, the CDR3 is TGTGCCAGTAGTCTCCGGGACAGAATGAACACTGAAGCTTTCTTT. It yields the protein CASSLRDRMNTEAFF.

In DNA, the CDR3 is TGTGCCAGCAGCAAAGCCTGGGGCGGGGCAAACATTCAGTACTTC. It translates to CASSKAWGGANIQYF. The chain recombines TRBV7-2 with TRBJ2-4; possibly TRBD2 for D (6 bases). Trimming took 5 bases from V and 6 from J, leaving 17 bases between them. The CDR3 totals 15 residues. Germline V gives CDR1 SGHTA, CDR2 FQGNSA.